Below, one T cell receptor (beta chain) is given with its context. After removal of 5 bases from V and 7 bases from J, the junction contained 15 bases not matched to a gene. The CDR3 sequence is 17 residues long. Germline V gene data show CDR1 as PRHDT and CDR2 as FYEKMQ (reference sequence). This sample is drawn from a study of blood T cell repertoires in COVID-19. About the research overall: PBMCs, B-cell-depleted T cells, or T cells provided the cDNA or gDNA that made up the material.

In the study's own analysis: Estimates of nucleated cell counts were drawn from the amplification of reference gene primers. Assay: immunoSEQ multiplex PCR; the TCRdb copy retains only in-frame clones and omits some. The V and J calls and clone size are taken from that table; D and trimming were inferred from the DNA. The data contain 200,000 to 250,000 clones, about 86% of them singletons. The chain couples TRBV13 to TRBJ2-2, with 8 bases lining up with TRBD2. The clonotype was recovered from a woman aged 45 to 65 with acute or convalescent COVID-19. Sequences were obtained from peripheral blood. The CDR3 DNA reads as TGTGCCAGCAGCGGCCTCGCCGGGACTAGAAGTAACGGGGAGCTGTTTTTT. Protein product: CASSGLAGTRSNGELFF.